This T cell receptor (beta chain) derives from a study of cytomegalovirus exposure and HLA in healthy donors. The assay was immunoSEQ multiplex PCR, and TCRdb's table has in-frame clones only and misses some. The table shows hundreds of thousands of clones, with 75% to 90% occurring only once. This clone was seen just once. The sequence was obtained from a woman under 30 in good health and CMV-seronegative. Sequenced: PBMCs.

The DNA for the CDR3 is TGTGCCAGCACCCCCCGGACAGGGGTCCACGAGCAGTACTTC. It is translated as CASTPRTGVHEQYF. The chain uses TRBV5-8 and TRBJ2-7; 9 nucleotides align to TRBD1. V lost 6 bases, J lost 5 bases, and 9 bases stayed unmatched. The length of the CDR3 is 14 residues. Per the germline V gene, CDR1 is SGHTS and CDR2 is YDEGEE.